The clone carrying this TCR beta chain was observed once. Its antigen is as yet unknown. This sample was included in a study of cytomegalovirus exposure and HLA in healthy donors. V was pared by 3 bases and J by 4 bases, with 14 bases of the junction left unmatched. The CDR3 length is 19 residues. Germline CDR1 reads GTSNPN; CDR2 reads SVGIG (reference sequence). 60 Vbeta and 13 Jbeta primers were used in PCR. Generated by immunoSEQ multiplex PCR, the TCRdb table keeps only in-frame clones and is missing some. The sample has around 140,000 clones; around 72% are singletons. Findings and limits, study-wide: Reportedly, diagnosis of cytomegalovirus status by the classifier showed high specificity and sensitivity. It is likely that the observed cluster of highly shared sequence variants was a sequencing artifact. HLA alleles showed associations with approximately 15,000 TCR beta sequences in a later analysis, at a 0.05 false discovery rate. In a later analysis, compared with equally common non-associated chains, HLA-associated beta chains were more expanded.

The receptor's source is a woman younger than 30 in good health and CMV-seronegative. The gene calls are TRBV30 and TRBJ2-5, with TRBD2 matching over 16 bases. Sequencing was carried out using PBMCs. This chain's CDR3 is CAWRTGLAGGIIMGETQYF. CDR3 sequence (DNA): TGTGCCTGGAGGACGGGACTAGCGGGAGGGATAATAATGGGAGAGACCCAGTACTTC.